This entry concerns a single T cell receptor beta chain. The sample belongs to a study of shared clonotypes between healthy human individuals. V trimming: 6 bases; J trimming: 5 bases; junction bases outside the gene matches: 13. CDR1 is MNHEY and CDR2 is SMNVEV in the germline V gene (reference sequence). The CDR3 totals 16 residues. Assay used: immunoSEQ multiplex PCR; TCRdb lists only in-frame clones, some missing. The profile shows about 2 million clones, roughly 96% of them singletons. Sequencing was performed on naive CD4+ T cells sorted from blood. The subset is: CD45RA+ positively selected. This TCR was sampled from a man aged 18 to 30 in good health. This chain uses TRBV27 with TRBJ1-1, with TRBD1 matching over 9 bases. CDR3 DNA: TGTGCCAGCAGCAAACCGGGGACAGGGTTATGGACTGAAGCTTTCTTT. It encodes CASSKPGTGLWTEAFF.